This T cell receptor beta chain comes out of a study of T cells in Graves' hyperthyroidism and ophthalmopathy. Amplified regions were TCR beta CDR3 sequences from RNA transcripts. The HTBI primer set drove a first-round RT-PCR of the TCR CDR3. In TCRdb, the multiplex PCR reads were re-called with MiXCR into one record per CDR3 protein. The sample gives 600,000 to 700,000 distinct CDR3 sequences, approximately 15% of which show up once; about 4% is in the top ten. Germline CDR1 and CDR2: GTSNPN and SVGIG (reference sequence). This CDR3 is 15 amino acids long. V lost 4 bases to trimming and J lost 4 bases, with 19 bases between them. This clonotype was observed many times.

J is TRBJ1-2 and V is TRBV30; a weak D match, TRBD1 (6 bases). The specimen sequenced was blood. The sequence derives from a woman aged 40 to 49 with Graves' ophthalmopathy. The CDR3 bases are TGTGCCTGGAATTACAGGGCCAGAAATCTCTATGGCTACACCTTC. This codes for CAWNYRARNLYGYTF.